This TCR beta chain was recorded in a study of graft-versus-host responses after intestinal transplantation. Looking at the study overall: Anti-thymocyte globulin was used for induction in all recipients, who then took tacrolimus and steroids for approximately 3 years. Study findings and constraints: Investigators detected GvH clones in recipient marrow, with some emerging earlier in ileum or blood.

The table came from immunoSEQ multiplex PCR; TCRdb's copy has only in-frame clones and leaves some out. The sample holds around 69,000 clones; around 87% are singletons and the top ten take less than 5%. The germline V gene has CDR1 LGHNA and CDR2 YNFKEQ. V was cut by 0 bases and J by 7 bases, with 13 bases left in between. This CDR3 contains 15 residues. Worth noting for this clone: Its antigen is unknown.

Here the sequenced sample was unstimulated CD8+ T cells sorted from spleen or lymph node cells, taken before transplant. The TCR comes from a human donor who was the organ donor for an intestinal transplant. J is TRBJ2-1 and V is TRBV4-2, with D unresolved. In nucleotides, the CDR3 is TGTGCCAGCAGCCAAGATTCCGGGTCTCGAAATGAGCAGTTCTTC. Translating gives CASSQDSGSRNEQFF.